These 20 T cell receptor beta chains were all obtained from the same sample, sequenced in a study of shared clonotypes between healthy human individuals. The assay was immunoSEQ multiplex PCR, and TCRdb's table has in-frame clones only and misses some. The table records roughly 1.5 million clones, roughly 98% of them present only once. Sequenced: naive CD4+ T cells sorted from blood. Subset meaning: CD45RA+ positively selected. The receptors were sampled from a man aged 25 to 40 in good health.

The chain uses TRBV27 and TRBJ1-5, with D possibly TRBD1 on 5 matching bases. CDR1 MNHEY and CDR2 SMNVEV come from the germline V gene (reference sequence). The CDR3 totals 17 residues. The ends were cut back, 4 bases at V and 2 bases at J, with 18 bases in the middle. Written as DNA, the CDR3 is TGTGCCAGCAGTTCAAACCGGGGCATATGGGGCAATCAGCCCCAGCATTTT. Amino acids: CASSSNRGIWGNQPQHF.

This clone was seen once. The V and J genes are TRBV5-1 and TRBJ2-1, with 12 bases identical to TRBD2. CDR3 size: 15 residues. Unmatched junction bases numbered 4, after V lost 4 bases and J lost 5 bases. In germline, CDR1 is SGHRS, CDR2 YFSETQ. CDR3 DNA: TGCGCCAGCAGCCAACTAGCGGGAGGTGACAATGAGCAGTTCTTC. As protein: CASSQLAGGDNEQFF. The full variable domain, in which reference TRBV5-1 and TRBJ2-1 provide the parts outside the CDR3, is KAGVTQTPRYLIKTRGQQVTLSCSPISGHRSVSWYQQTPGQGLQFLFEYFSETQRNKGNFPGRFSGRQFSNSRSEMNVSTLELGDSALYLCASSQLAGGDNEQFFGPGTRLTVL.

The chain carries TRBV11-2 and TRBJ2-3; D assignment may be TRBD1 or TRBD2 (5 bases each). This CDR3 contains 14 residues. The germline V gene encodes CDR1 SGHAT and CDR2 FQNNGV. V lost 3 bases, J lost 1 base, and 8 bases lay in between. The CDR3, as DNA: TGTGCCAGCAGCTTGTTGGGGGGCACAGATACGCAGTATTTT. Translation gives CASSLLGGTDTQYF.

The chain links TRBV7-8 to TRBJ1-3; no reliable D call. CDR3 length: 13 amino acids. Germline loops: CDR1 SGHVS, CDR2 FQNEAQ. Between the trimmed V and J ends, which lost 1 base and 9 bases, there was a span of 10 bases. The CDR3 is CASSLGVLFTIYF. CDR3 nucleotides: TGTGCCAGCAGCTTAGGTGTCCTCTTCACCATATATTTT. Filled out from reference TRBV7-8 and TRBJ1-3, the complete variable domain reads GAGVSQSPRYKVAKRGQDVALRCDPISGHVSLFWYQQALGQGPEFLTYFQNEAQLDKSGLPSDRFFAERPEGSVSTLKIQRTQQEDSAVYLCASSLGVLFTIYFGEGSWLTVV.

The CDR3 region is CASSDGRQTTGNTIYF. As DNA, the CDR3 is TGCGCCAGCAGCGATGGCCGCCAAACAACAGGAAACACCATATATTTT. This chain joins TRBV5-1 and TRBJ1-3; no clear D. V was clipped by 4 bases and J by 4 bases, with 18 bases between them. Looked up from germline, CDR1 is SGHRS and CDR2 is YFSETQ. The CDR3 covers 16 residues. The variable domain in full, completed from reference TRBV5-1 and TRBJ1-3, reads KAGVTQTPRYLIKTRGQQVTLSCSPISGHRSVSWYQQTPGQGLQFLFEYFSETQRNKGNFPGRFSGRQFSNSRSEMNVSTLELGDSALYLCASSDGRQTTGNTIYFGEGSWLTVV.

This clone occurred once. This sequence joins TRBV2 and TRBJ1-5; D unclear. V lost 6 bases and J 5 bases, leaving 17 bases between the germline ends. The germline V gene has CDR1 SNHLY and CDR2 FYNNEI. The CDR3 runs 15 residues. The CDR3 region has the DNA TGTGCCAGCAGGAGAGCCTTCCGGCCCGATCAGCCCCAGCATTTT. Translation: CASRRAFRPDQPQHF.

The table lists this clone with a count of one. The chain recombines TRBV29-1 with TRBJ2-7; the D gene is possibly TRBD1 (5 bases). Per germline, CDR1 SQVTM and CDR2 ANQGSEA. The CDR3 runs 18 residues. V lost 2 bases and J lost 0, with 23 bases in between. For the CDR3, the DNA is TGCAGCGTTGAAACAAATTTTATTCGTTCAGGGCTCTCCTACGAGCAGTACTTC. This gives the protein CSVETNFIRSGLSYEQYF.

This chain uses TRBV6-1 with TRBJ2-3, with 7 bases fitting TRBD2. V lost 6 bases and J lost 4; bases outside the gene matches: 13. Germline V lookup: CDR1 MNHNS, CDR2 SASEGT. This CDR3 has 16 residues. CDR3 sequence (DNA): TGTGCCAGCAGAGAAATTGTGGGAGGGCTTTCAGATACGCAGTATTTT. Residues: CASREIVGGLSDTQYF.

This rearrangement joins TRBV7-7 to TRBJ2-1, with D possibly being TRBD1 or TRBD2 (6 bases each). Trimming cost V 5 bases and J 0 bases, with 14 bases left between them. The CDR3 contains 16 residues. CDR1 SSHAT and CDR2 FNYEAQ come from the germline V gene (reference sequence). The CDR3 sequence is CASSARGGSSYNEQFF. The CDR3 DNA is TGTGCCAGCAGCGCTCGAGGGGGGAGCTCCTACAATGAGCAGTTCTTC. The whole variable domain, filled in from reference TRBV7-7 and TRBJ2-1, reads GAGVSQSPRYKVTKRGQDVTLRCDPISSHATLYWYQQALGQGPEFLTYFNYEAQPDKSGLPSDRFSAERPEGSISTLTIQRTEQRDSAMYRCASSARGGSSYNEQFFGPGTRLTVL.

The chain combines TRBV7-2 with TRBJ2-3; possible D gene TRBD2, 5 bases. Trimming took 6 bases from V and 2 from J, leaving 12 bases between them. The CDR3 contains 14 residues. Germline V gene data show CDR1 as SGHTA and CDR2 as FQGNSA. The CDR3 nucleotides read TGTGCCAGCAGGGGCGGGCTACCCACAGATACGCAGTATTTT. Protein product: CASRGGLPTDTQYF.

The chain employs TRBV5-1 and TRBJ2-1; D might be TRBD2 (5 bases). This CDR3 has 19 amino acids. Germline V lookup: CDR1 SGHRS, CDR2 YFSETQ. Trimming took off 0 bases at V and 1 base at J, with 20 bases between the two ends. DNA for the CDR3: TGCGCCAGCAGCTTGGACTGGGGAAGAGGGCTTGTATCCTACAATGAGCAGTTCTTC. It specifies CASSLDWGRGLVSYNEQFF.

The rearrangement joins TRBV28 to TRBJ2-7; 11 positions match TRBD2. The trim removed 8 bases at V and 1 base at J, leaving 4 bases unmatched. Germline lookup yields CDR1 MDHEN and CDR2 SYDVKM. The CDR3 covers 14 residues. The CDR3 sequence: CASDTSGGSYEQYF. As DNA, the CDR3 is TGTGCCAGCGATACTAGCGGGGGTTCCTACGAGCAGTACTTC.

The chain is built from TRBV15 and TRBJ2-2, with unresolved D. V was cut by 9 bases and J by 5 bases, with 4 bases left in between. The germline gives CDR1 LNHNV, CDR2 YYDKDF (reference sequence). The CDR3 spans 10 residues. The CDR3 DNA reads TGTGCCACGAGAACCGGGGAGCTGTTTTTT. It specifies CATRTGELFF. Together with reference TRBV15 and TRBJ2-2, the CDR3 gives the full variable domain: DAMVIQNPRYQVTQFGKPVTLSCSQTLNHNVMYWYQQKSSQAPKLLFHYYDKDFNNEADTPDNFQSRRPNTSFCFLDIRSPGLGDTAMYLCATRTGELFFGEGSRLTVL.

The genes are TRBV6-6 and TRBJ1-4, with 7 bases aligning to TRBD1. CDR3 length equals 13 residues. V was pared by 6 bases and J by 5 bases, with 3 bases of the junction left unmatched. Germline CDR1 is MNHNY and CDR2 is SVGAGI (reference sequence). CDR3 in DNA: TGTGCCAGCAGATTGACAGGGAATGAAAAACTGTTTTTT. Encoded protein: CASRLTGNEKLFF.

J is TRBJ1-1 and V is TRBV19; no clear D gene. The germline CDR1 and CDR2 sequences are LNHDA and SQIVND (reference sequence). The CDR3 is made up of 15 amino acids. Trimming shortened V by 6 bases and J by 0 bases, and 14 bases separated the two germline ends. The CDR3 protein is CASSVTGEMNTEAFF. For the CDR3, the DNA is TGTGCCAGTAGCGTTACCGGGGAGATGAACACTGAAGCTTTCTTT.

The chain carries TRBV7-2 and TRBJ1-5; a possible D gene is TRBD1 (6 bases). V dropped 2 bases and J dropped 6 bases, with 11 bases sitting between them. This CDR3 spans 14 amino acids. Per germline, CDR1 SGHTA and CDR2 FQGNSA. The CDR3 is CASSLSRGSQPQHF. CDR3 DNA: TGTGCCAGCAGCTTAAGCAGGGGTAGTCAGCCCCAGCATTTT.

V gene TRBV5-1 combines with J gene TRBJ2-1; the match to TRBD2 covers 7 bases. The CDR3 contains 15 residues. Germline V gene lookup returns CDR1 SGHRS and CDR2 YFSETQ. Trimming removed 4 bases from V and 8 bases from J; junction bases left unmatched: 12. CDR3 residues: CASSDLSGSYYEQFF. CDR3 in DNA: TGCGCCAGCAGCGACCTTAGCGGGTCATACTATGAGCAGTTCTTC. Filled out from reference TRBV5-1 and TRBJ2-1, the complete variable domain reads KAGVTQTPRYLIKTRGQQVTLSCSPISGHRSVSWYQQTPGQGLQFLFEYFSETQRNKGNFPGRFSGRQFSNSRSEMNVSTLELGDSALYLCASSDLSGSYYEQFFGPGTRLTVL.

A note on this clone: Within the sample, other DNA sequences also encode this same CDR3. This chain links TRBV11-2 with TRBJ1-5; D is unresolved. Germline CDR1 is SGHAT and CDR2 is FQNNGV. Trimming cost V 0 bases and J 4 bases, with 4 bases left between them. This CDR3 is 13 amino acids long. CDR3 protein: CASSLEVNQPQHF. CDR3 in DNA: TGTGCCAGCAGCTTAGAGGTTAATCAGCCCCAGCATTTT.

The V and J genes are TRBV28 and TRBJ1-2, with D perhaps matching TRBD1 (5 bases). The germline V and J ends were trimmed by 5 bases and 9 bases, with 13 bases remaining between them. Looked up from germline, CDR1 is MDHEN and CDR2 is SYDVKM. The CDR3 spans 12 residues. CDR3 residues: CASSLSGVSYTF. The DNA for the CDR3 is TGTGCCAGCAGTCTGTCGGGGGTCAGCTACACCTTC.

The V gene is TRBV6-6, the J gene TRBJ1-1, with 9 bases that match TRBD1. V was clipped by 6 bases and J by 5 bases; unmatched bases: 7. Germline lookup yields CDR1 MNHNY and CDR2 SVGAGI (reference sequence). The CDR3 has 14 amino acids. CDR3 DNA: TGTGCCAGCAGCACAGGGGGCGCGGGTACTGAAGCTTTCTTT. Encoded protein: CASSTGGAGTEAFF.